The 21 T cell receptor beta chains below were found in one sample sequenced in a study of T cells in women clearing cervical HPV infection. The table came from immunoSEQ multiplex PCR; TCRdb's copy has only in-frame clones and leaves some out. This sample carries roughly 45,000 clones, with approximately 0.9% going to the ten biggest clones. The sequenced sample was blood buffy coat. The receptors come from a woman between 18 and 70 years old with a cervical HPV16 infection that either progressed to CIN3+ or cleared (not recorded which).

CDR3 DNA, as far as it was read: TGCAGTGCTAGTAGTCATTCGACTGACCAACGTAGCTATGAG. This gives the protein CSASSHSTDQRSYE. The whole CDR3 sequence is CSASSHSTDQRSYEQFF. The chain recombines TRBV20-1 with TRBJ2-1; D remains unclear. The CDR3 is cut off 3 residues early in the read; its end comes from the germline J gene. CDR1 DFQATT and CDR2 SNEGSKA come from the germline V gene (reference sequence). The CDR3 runs 17 residues. With 3 bases removed from V and 8 bases from J, the gap between germline ends came to 26 bases.

The CDR3 reads CASSARVNSPLHF. The CDR3 DNA, read in part, is TGCGCCAGCAGTGCCAGGGTTAATTCACCC. The rearrangement links TRBV10-1 to TRBJ1-6; D is perhaps TRBD1 (5 bases). The missing CDR3 end, 3 residues past where the read stops, is filled in from the germline J gene. Germline lookup yields CDR1 WNHNN and CDR2 SYGVQD (reference sequence). V was pared by 4 bases and J by 6 bases, with 7 bases between. There are 13 residues in the CDR3.

The sequenced CDR3 bases are TGCGCCAGCAGCTTGGACGGAGACAGGACTTCACCG. This translates into CASSLDGDRTSP. The complete CDR3 reads CASSLDGDRTSPLFF. The chain couples TRBV5-1 to TRBJ2-2; tentatively, D is TRBD1 (6 bases). Coverage ceases 3 residues before the CDR3 finishes, and the germline J gene fills in the end. This CDR3 has 15 amino acids. The germline CDR1 and CDR2 sequences are SGHRS and YFSETQ.

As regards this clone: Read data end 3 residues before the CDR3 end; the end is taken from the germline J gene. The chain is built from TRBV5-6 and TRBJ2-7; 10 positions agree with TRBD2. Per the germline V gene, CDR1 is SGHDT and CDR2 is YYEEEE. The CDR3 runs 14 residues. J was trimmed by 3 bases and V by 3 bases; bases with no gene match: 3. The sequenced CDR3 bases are TGTGCCAGCAGCTCACTAGCGGGGAACTACGAG. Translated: CASSSLAGNYE. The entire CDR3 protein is CASSSLAGNYEQYF. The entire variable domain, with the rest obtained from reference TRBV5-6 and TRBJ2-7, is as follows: DAGVTQSPTHLIKTRGQQVTLRCSPKSGHDTVSWYQQALGQGPQFIFQYYEEEERQRGNFPDRFSGHQFPNYSSELNVNALLLGDSALYLCASSSLAGNYEQYFGPGTRLTVT.

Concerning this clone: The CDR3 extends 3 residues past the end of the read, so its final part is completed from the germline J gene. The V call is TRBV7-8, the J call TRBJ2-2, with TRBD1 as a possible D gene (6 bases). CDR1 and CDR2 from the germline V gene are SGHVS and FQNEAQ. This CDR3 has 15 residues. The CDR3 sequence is CASSRSDRINEKLFF. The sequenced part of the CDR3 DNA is TGTGCCAGCAGCAGAAGCGACAGGATTAATGAAAAG. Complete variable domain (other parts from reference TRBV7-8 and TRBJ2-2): GAGVSQSPRYKVAKRGQDVALRCDPISGHVSLFWYQQALGQGPEFLTYFQNEAQLDKSGLPSDRFFAERPEGSVSTLKIQRTQQEDSAVYLCASSRSDRINEKLFFGEGSRLTVL.

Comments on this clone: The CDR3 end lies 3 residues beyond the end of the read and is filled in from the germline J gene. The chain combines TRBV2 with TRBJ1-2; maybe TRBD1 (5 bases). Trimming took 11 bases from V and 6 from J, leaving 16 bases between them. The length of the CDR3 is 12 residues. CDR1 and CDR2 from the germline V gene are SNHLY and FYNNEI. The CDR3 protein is CAGGSQLNGYTF. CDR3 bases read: TGTGCCGGGGGGAGTCAACTCAATGGC.

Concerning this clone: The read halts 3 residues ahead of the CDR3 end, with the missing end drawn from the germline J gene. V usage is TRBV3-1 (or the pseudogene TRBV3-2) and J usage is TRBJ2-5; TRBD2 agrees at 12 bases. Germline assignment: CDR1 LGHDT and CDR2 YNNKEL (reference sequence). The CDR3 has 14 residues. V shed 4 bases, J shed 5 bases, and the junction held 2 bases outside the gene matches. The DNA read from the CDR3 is TGTGCCAGCAGCCCGCTAGCGGGGGGGGAGACC. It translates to CASSPLAGGET. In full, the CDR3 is CASSPLAGGETQYF.

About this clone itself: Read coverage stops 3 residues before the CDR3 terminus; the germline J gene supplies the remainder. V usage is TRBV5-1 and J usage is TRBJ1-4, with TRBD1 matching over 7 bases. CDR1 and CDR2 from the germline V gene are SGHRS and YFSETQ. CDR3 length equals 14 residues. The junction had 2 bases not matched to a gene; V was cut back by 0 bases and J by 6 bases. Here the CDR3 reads CASSLGQGDEKLFF. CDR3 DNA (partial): TGCGCCAGCAGCTTGGGACAGGGTGATGAAAAA.

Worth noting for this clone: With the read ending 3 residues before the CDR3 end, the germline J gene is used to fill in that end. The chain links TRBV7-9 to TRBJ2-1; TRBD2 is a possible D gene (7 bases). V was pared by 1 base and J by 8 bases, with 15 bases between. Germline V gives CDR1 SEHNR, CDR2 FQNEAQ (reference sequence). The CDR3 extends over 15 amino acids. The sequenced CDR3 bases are TGTGCCAGCAGCTTAGGGGGGGGGCTTTCGGATGAG. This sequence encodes CASSLGGGLSDE. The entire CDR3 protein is CASSLGGGLSDEQFF.

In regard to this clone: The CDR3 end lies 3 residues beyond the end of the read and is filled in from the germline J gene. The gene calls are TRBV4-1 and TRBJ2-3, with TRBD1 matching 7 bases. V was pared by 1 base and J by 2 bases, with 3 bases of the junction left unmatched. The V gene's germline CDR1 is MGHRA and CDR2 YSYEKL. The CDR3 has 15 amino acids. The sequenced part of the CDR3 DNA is TGCGCCAGCAGCCAAGGACAGGGCCCCACAGATACG. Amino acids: CASSQGQGPTDT. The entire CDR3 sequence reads CASSQGQGPTDTQYF.

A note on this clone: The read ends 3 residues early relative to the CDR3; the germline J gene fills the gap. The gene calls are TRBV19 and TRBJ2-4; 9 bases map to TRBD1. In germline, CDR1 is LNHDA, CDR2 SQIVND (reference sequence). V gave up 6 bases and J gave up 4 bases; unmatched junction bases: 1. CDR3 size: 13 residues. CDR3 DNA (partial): TGTGCCAGTAGCGACAGGGGGAAAAACATT. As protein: CASSDRGKNI. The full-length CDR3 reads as CASSDRGKNIQYF.

The CDR3 bases that were read are TGTGCCAGCAGCGAAAGCAGGGGGCGGGAAAAA. Its translation is CASSESRGREK. The whole CDR3 reads CASSESRGREKLFF. The chain joins TRBV7-6 to TRBJ1-4; TRBD1 agrees at 8 bases. The CDR3 extends 3 residues past the end of the read, so its final part is completed from the germline J gene. Trimming removed 5 bases from V and 8 bases from J; junction bases left unmatched: 7. From germline, CDR1 is SGHVS and CDR2 FNYEAQ. The CDR3 totals 14 residues.

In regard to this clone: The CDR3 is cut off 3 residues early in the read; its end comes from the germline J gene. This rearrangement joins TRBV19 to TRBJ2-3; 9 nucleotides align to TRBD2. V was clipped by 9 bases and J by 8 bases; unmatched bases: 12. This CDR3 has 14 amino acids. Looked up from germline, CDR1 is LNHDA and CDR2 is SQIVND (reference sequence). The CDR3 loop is CASLPSGVFGTQYF. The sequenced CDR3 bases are TGTGCCAGCCTCCCTAGCGGGGTTTTTGGTACG.

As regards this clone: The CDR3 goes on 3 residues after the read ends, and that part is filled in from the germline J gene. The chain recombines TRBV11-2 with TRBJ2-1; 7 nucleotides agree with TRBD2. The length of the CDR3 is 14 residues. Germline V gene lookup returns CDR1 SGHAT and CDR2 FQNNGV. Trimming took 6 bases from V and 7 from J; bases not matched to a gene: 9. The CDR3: CASSFLRGGNEQFF. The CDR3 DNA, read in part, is TGTGCCAGCAGTTTCCTCCGCGGGGGTAATGAG.

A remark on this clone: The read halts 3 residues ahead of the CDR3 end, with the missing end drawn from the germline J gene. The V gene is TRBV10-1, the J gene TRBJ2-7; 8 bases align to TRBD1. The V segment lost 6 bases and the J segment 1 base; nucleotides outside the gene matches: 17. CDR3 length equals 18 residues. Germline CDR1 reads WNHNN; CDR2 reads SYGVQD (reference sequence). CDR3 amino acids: CASRRGEKGQASSYEQYF. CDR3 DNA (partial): TGCGCCAGCAGGAGGGGGGAAAAGGGACAGGCGTCTTCCTACGAG.

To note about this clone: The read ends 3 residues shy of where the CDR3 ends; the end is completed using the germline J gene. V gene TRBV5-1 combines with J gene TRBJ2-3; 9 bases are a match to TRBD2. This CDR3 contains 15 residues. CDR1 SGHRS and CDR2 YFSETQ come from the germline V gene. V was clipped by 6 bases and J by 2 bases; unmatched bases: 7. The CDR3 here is CASKEASGTTDTQYF. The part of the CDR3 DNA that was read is TGCGCCAGCAAAGAGGCTAGCGGGACCACAGATACG. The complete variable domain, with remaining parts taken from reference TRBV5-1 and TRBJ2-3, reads KAGVTQTPRYLIKTRGQQVTLSCSPISGHRSVSWYQQTPGQGLQFLFEYFSETQRNKGNFPGRFSGRQFSNSRSEMNVSTLELGDSALYLCASKEASGTTDTQYFGPGTRLTVL.

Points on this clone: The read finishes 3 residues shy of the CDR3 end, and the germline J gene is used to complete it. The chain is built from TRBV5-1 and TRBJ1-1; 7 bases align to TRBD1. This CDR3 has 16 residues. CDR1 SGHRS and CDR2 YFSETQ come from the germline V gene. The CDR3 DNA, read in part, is TGCGCCAGCAGCTCCAATAGACAGGGTGTAATATTGGAA. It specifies CASSSNRQGVILE. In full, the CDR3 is CASSSNRQGVILEAFF. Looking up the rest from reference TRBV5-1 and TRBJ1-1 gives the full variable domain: KAGVTQTPRYLIKTRGQQVTLSCSPISGHRSVSWYQQTPGQGLQFLFEYFSETQRNKGNFPGRFSGRQFSNSRSEMNVSTLELGDSALYLCASSSNRQGVILEAFFGQGTRLTVV.

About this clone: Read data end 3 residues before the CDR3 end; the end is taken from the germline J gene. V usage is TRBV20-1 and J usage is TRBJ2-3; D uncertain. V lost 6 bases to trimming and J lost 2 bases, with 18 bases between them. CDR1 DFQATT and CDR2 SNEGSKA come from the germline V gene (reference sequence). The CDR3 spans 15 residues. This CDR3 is CSALPAAYNTDTQYF. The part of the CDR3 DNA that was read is TGCAGTGCCTTACCCGCGGCTTATAACACAGATACG.

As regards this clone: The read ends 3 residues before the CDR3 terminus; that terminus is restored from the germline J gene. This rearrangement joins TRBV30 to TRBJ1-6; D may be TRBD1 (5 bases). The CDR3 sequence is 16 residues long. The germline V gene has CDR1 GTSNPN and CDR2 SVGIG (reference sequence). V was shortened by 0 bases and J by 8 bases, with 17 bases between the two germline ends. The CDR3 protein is CAWSVFLLGGDSPLHF. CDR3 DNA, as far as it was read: TGTGCCTGGAGTGTTTTCCTACTGGGGGGTGATTCACCC.

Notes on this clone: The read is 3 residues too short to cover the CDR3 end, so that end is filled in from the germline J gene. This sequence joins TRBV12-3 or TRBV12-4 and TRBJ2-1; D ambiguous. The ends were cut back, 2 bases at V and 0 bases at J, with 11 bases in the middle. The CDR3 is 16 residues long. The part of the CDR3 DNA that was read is TGTGCCAGCAGTTTACACACTAAAAGCTCCTACAATGAG. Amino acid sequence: CASSLHTKSSYNE. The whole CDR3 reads CASSLHTKSSYNEQFF.

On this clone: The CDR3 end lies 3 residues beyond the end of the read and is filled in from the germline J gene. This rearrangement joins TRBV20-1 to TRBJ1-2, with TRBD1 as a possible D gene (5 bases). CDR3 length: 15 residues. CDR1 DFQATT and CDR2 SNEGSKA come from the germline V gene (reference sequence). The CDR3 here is CSAREGSAGPRGYTF. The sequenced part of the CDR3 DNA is TGCAGTGCTAGAGAAGGGTCAGCAGGGCCTAGAGGC.